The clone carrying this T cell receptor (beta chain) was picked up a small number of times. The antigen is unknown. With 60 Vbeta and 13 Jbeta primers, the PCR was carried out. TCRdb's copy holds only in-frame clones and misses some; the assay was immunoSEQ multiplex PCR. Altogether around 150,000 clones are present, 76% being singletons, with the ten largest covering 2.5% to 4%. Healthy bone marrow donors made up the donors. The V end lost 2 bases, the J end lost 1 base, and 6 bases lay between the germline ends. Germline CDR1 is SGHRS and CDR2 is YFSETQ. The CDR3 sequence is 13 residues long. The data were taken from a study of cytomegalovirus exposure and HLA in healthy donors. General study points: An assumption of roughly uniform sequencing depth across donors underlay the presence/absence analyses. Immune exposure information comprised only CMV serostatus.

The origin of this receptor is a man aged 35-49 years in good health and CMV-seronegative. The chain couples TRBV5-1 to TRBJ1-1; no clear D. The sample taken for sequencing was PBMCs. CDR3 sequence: CASSLGGNTEAFF. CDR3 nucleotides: TGCGCCAGCAGCTTAGGAGGGAACACTGAAGCTTTCTTT.